This TCR beta chain was sequenced during a study of control samples from healthy donors and cancer patients. There are 16 residues in the CDR3. Germline CDR1 is MDHEN and CDR2 is SYDVKM. Trimming took 6 bases from V and 5 from J, leaving 22 bases between them. Method: immunoSEQ multiplex PCR; TCRdb's copy keeps in-frame clones and lacks some. The sample lists around 190,000 clones; nearly 90% were seen once. This rearrangement joins TRBV28 to TRBJ1-2; perhaps TRBD1 as D (6 bases). The sequenced sample was blood. The TCR originated in a woman aged 45 to 65 in good health. The DNA for the CDR3 is TGTGCCAGCAGGTTAGGGGGAGACGAAGTGTTGTATGGCTACACCTTC. Its protein product is CASRLGGDEVLYGYTF.